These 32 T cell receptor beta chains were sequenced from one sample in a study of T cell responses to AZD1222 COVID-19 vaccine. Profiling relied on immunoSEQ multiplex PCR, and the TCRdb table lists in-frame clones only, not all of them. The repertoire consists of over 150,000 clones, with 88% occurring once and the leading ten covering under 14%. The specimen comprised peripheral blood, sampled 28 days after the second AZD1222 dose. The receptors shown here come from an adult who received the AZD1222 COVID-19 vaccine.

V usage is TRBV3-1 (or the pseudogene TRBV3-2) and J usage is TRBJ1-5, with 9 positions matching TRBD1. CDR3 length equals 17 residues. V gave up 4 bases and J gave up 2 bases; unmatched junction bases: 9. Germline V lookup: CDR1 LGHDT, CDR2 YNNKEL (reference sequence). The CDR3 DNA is TGTGCCAGCAGCCCGACACAAACAGGGGGCCGCAATCAGCCCCAGCATTTT. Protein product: CASSPTQTGGRNQPQHF.

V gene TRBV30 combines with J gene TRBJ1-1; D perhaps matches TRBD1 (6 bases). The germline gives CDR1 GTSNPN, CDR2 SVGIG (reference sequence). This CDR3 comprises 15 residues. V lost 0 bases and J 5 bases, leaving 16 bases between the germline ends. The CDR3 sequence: CAWSVRGQGWTEAFF. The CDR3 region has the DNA TGTGCCTGGAGTGTACGGGGGCAGGGATGGACTGAAGCTTTCTTT.

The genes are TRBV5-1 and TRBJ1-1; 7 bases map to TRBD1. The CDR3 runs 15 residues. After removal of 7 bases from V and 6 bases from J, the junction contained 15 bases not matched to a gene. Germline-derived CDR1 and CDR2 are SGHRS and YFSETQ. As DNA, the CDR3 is TGCGCCAGCCTTCGCGAACAGGGGTTCCCTCCTGAAGCTTTCTTT. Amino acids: CASLREQGFPPEAFF.

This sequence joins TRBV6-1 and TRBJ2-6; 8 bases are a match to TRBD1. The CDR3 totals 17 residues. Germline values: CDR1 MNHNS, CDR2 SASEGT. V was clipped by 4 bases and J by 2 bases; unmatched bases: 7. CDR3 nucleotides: TGTGCCAGCAGTGTGGACAGGGTGCGCCCTGGGGCCAACGTCCTGACTTTC. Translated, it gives CASSVDRVRPGANVLTF.

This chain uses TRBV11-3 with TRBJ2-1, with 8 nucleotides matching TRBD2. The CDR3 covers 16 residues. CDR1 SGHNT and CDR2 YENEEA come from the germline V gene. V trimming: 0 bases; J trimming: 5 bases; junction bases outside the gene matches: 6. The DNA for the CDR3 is TGTGCCAGCAGCTTAGAATTAGCGGGGAACAACAATGAGCAGTTCTTC. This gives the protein CASSLELAGNNNEQFF.

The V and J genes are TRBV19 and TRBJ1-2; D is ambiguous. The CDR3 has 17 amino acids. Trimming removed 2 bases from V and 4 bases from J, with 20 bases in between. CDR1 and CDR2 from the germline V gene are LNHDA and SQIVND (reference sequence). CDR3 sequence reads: CASSIMESGGVSYGYTF. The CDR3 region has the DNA TGTGCCAGTAGTATAATGGAATCGGGCGGAGTCTCCTATGGCTACACCTTC.

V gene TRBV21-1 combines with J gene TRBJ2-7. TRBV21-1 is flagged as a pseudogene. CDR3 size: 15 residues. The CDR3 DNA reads TGTGCCAGCAGCAAAAGGGCATTGGACTCCTACGAGCAGTACTTC. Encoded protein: CASSKRALDSYEQYF.

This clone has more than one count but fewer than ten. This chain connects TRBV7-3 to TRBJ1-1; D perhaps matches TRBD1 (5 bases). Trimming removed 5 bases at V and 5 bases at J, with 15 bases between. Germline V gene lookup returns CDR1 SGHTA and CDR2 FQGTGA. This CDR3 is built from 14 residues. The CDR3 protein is CASSLTRGDTEAFF. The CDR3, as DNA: TGTGCCAGCAGCCTGACAAGGGGTGATACTGAAGCTTTCTTT.

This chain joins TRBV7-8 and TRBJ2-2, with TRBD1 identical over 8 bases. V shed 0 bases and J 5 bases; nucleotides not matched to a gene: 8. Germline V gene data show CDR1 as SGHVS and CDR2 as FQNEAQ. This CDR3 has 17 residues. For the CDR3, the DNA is TGTGCCAGCAGCTTAGCGGTGGGCAGGGGGCATACCGGGGAGCTGTTTTTT. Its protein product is CASSLAVGRGHTGELFF.

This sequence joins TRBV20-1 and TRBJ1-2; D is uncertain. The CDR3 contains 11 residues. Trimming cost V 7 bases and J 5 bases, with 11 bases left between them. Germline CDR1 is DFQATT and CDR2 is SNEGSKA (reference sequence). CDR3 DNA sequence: TGCAGTGAAAGGAAAAGATATGGCTACACCTTC. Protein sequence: CSERKRYGYTF.

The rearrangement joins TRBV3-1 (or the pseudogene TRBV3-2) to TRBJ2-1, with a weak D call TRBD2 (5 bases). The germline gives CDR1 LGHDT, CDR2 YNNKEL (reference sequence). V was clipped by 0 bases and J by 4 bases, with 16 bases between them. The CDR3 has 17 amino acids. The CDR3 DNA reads TGTGCCAGCAGCCAAGATGGACTGCTCCAAGGGTACAATGAGCAGTTCTTC. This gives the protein CASSQDGLLQGYNEQFF.

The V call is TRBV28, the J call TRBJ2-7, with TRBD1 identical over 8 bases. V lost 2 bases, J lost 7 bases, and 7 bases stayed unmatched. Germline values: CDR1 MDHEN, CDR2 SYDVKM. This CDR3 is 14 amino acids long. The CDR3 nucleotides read TGTGCCAGCAGTTTAACAGGGGGATCGAGTGAGCAGTACTTC. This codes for CASSLTGGSSEQYF.

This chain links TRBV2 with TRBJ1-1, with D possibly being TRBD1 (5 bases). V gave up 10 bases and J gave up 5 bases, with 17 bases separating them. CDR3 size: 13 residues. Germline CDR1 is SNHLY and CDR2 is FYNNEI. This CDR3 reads CATTRERGTEAFF. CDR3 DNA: TGTGCCACCACCCGAGAGAGGGGAACTGAAGCTTTCTTT.

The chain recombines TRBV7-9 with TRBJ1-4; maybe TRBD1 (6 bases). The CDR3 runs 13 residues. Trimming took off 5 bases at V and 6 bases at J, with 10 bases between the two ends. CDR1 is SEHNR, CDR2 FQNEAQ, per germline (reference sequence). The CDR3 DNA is TGTGCCAGCAGCCTGGACAGATATGAAAAACTGTTTTTT. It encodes CASSLDRYEKLFF.

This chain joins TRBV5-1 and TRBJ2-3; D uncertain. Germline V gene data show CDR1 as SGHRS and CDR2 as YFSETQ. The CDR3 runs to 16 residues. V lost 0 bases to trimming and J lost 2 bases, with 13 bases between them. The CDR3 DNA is TGCGCCAGCAGCTTGGCCTCGGGCCCCCCCACAGATACGCAGTATTTT. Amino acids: CASSLASGPPTDTQYF. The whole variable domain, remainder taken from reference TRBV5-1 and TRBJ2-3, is KAGVTQTPRYLIKTRGQQVTLSCSPISGHRSVSWYQQTPGQGLQFLFEYFSETQRNKGNFPGRFSGRQFSNSRSEMNVSTLELGDSALYLCASSLASGPPTDTQYFGPGTRLTVL.

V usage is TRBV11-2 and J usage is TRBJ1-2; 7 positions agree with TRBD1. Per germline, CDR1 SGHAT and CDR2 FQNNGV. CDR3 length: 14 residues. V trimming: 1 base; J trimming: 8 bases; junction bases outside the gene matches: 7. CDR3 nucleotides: TGTGCCAGCAGCTTAGGCCAGGGACAGTACGGCTACACCTTC. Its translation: CASSLGQGQYGYTF.

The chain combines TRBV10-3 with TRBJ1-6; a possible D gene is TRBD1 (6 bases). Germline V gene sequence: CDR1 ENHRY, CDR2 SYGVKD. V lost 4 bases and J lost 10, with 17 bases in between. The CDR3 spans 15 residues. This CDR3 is CAISASGAGESPLHF. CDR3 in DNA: TGTGCCATCAGTGCGTCGGGGGCAGGGGAGTCACCCCTCCACTTT.

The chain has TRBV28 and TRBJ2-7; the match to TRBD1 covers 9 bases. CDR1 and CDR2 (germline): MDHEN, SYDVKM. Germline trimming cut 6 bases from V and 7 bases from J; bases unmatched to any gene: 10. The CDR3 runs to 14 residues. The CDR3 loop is CASRTGQGFVEQYF. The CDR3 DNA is TGTGCCAGCAGGACGGGACAGGGTTTTGTAGAGCAGTACTTC.

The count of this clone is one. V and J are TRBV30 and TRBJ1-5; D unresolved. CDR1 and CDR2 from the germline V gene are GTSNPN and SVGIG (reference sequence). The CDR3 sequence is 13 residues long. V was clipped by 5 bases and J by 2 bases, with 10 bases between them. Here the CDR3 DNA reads TGTGCCTGGGCGGGGTCGGGCAATCAGCCCCAGCATTTT. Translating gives CAWAGSGNQPQHF.

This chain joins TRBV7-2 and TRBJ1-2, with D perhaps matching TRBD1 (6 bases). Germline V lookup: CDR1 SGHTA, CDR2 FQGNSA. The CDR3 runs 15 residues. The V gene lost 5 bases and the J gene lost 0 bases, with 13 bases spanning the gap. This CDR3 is CASSPDRRANYGYTF. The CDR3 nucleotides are TGTGCCAGCAGCCCCGACAGGAGAGCTAACTATGGCTACACCTTC.

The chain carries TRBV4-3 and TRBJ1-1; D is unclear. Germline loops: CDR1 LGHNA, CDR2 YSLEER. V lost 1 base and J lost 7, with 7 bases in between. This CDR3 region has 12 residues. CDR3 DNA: TGCGCCAGCAGCCAAGTTACGGGTGAAGCTTTCTTT. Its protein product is CASSQVTGEAFF.

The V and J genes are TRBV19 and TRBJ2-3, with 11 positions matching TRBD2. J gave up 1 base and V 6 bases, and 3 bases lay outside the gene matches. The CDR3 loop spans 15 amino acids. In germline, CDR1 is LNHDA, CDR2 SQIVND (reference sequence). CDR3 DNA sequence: TGTGCCAGTAGCAAACTAGCGGGGGGCACAGATACGCAGTATTTT. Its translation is CASSKLAGGTDTQYF.

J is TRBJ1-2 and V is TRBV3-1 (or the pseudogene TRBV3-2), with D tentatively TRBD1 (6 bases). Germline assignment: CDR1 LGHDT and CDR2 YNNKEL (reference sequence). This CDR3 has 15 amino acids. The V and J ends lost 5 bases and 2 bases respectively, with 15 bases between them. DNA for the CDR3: TGTGCCAGCAGCATTACCGGACAGCAGAACTATGGCTACACCTTC. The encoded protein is CASSITGQQNYGYTF.

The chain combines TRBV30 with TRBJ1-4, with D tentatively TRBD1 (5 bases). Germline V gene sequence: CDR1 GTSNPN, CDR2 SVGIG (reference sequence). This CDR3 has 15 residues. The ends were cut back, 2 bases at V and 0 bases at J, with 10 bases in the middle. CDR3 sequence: CAWSRQIATNEKLFF. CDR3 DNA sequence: TGTGCCTGGAGTAGACAGATTGCAACTAATGAAAAACTGTTTTTT. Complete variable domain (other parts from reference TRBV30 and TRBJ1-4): SQTIHQWPATLVQPVGSPLSLECTVEGTSNPNLYWYRQAAGRGLQLLFYSVGIGQISSEVPQNLSASRPQDRQFILSSKKLLLSDSGFYLCAWSRQIATNEKLFFGSGTQLSVL.

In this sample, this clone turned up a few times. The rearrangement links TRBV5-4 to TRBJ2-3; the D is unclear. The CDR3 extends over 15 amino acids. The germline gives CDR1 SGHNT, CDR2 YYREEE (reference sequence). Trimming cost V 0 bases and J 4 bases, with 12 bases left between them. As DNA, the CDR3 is TGTGCCAGCAGCTTGGGTAGTACGGTCGCAGATACGCAGTATTTT. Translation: CASSLGSTVADTQYF.

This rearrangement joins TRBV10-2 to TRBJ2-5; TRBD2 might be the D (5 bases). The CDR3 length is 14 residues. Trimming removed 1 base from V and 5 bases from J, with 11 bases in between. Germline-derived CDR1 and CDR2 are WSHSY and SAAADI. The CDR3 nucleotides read TGCGCCAGCAGTGAGTTCCGGGGTAGCGAGACCCAGTACTTC. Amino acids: CASSEFRGSETQYF.

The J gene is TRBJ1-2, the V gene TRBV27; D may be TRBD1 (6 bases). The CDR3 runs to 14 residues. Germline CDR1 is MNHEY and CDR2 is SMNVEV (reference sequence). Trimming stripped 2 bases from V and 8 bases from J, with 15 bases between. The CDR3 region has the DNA TGTGCCAGCAGTTTAAGTCAGGGGCTGGGGGGCTACACCTTC. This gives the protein CASSLSQGLGGYTF.

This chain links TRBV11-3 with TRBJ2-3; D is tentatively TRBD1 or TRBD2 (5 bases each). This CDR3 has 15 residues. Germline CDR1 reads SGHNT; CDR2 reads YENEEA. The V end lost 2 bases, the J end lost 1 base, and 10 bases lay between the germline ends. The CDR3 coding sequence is TGTGCCAGCAGCTTACTTGGGGGTGGCACAGATACGCAGTATTTT. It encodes CASSLLGGGTDTQYF. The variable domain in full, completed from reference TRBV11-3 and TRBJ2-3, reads EAGVVQSPRYKIIEKKQPVAFWCNPISGHNTLYWYLQNLGQGPELLIRYENEEAVDDSQLPKDRFSAERLKGVDSTLKIQPAELGDSAVYLCASSLLGGGTDTQYFGPGTRLTVL.

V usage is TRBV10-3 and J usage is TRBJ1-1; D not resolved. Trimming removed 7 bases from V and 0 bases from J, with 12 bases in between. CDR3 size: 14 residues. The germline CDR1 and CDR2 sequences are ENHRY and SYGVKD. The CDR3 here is CAITSGLMNTEAFF. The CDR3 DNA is TGTGCCATCACTAGCGGACTAATGAACACTGAAGCTTTCTTT.

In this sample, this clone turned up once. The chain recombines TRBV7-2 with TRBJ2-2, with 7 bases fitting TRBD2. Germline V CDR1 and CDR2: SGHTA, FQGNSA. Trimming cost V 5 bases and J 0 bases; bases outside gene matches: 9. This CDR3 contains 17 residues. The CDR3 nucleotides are TGTGCCAGCAGCACCCGGACTAGGATTTCGAACACCGGGGAGCTGTTTTTT. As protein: CASSTRTRISNTGELFF.

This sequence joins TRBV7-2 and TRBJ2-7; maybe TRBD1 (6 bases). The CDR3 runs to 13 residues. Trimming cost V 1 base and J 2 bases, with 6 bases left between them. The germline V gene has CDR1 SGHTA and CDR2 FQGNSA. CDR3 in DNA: TGTGCCAGCAGCTTAGGGACAGCCTACGAGCAGTACTTC. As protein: CASSLGTAYEQYF.

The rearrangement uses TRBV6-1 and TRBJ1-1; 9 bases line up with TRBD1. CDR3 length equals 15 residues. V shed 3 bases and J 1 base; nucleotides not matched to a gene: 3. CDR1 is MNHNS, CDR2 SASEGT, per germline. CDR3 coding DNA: TGTGCCAGCAGTGATATGACAGGGGGGAACACTGAAGCTTTCTTT. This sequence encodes CASSDMTGGNTEAFF.